This T cell receptor (beta chain) stems from a study of blood T cell repertoires in COVID-19. The germline gives CDR1 SGHTA, CDR2 FQGTGA. Trimming shortened V by 2 bases and J by 4 bases, and 11 bases separated the two germline ends. CDR3 length equals 14 residues. The table came from immunoSEQ multiplex PCR; TCRdb's copy has only in-frame clones and leaves some out. The table lists tens of thousands of clones, 79% of them singletons. The gene calls are TRBV7-3 and TRBJ1-1; tentatively, D is TRBD1 (6 bases). Sequencing was carried out using peripheral blood. The clonotype comes from a man between 60 and 75 years old with acute or convalescent COVID-19. The CDR3 DNA sequence: TGTGCCAGCAGCTTACTAGGGGGGGTCACTGAAGCTTTCTTT. Amino acids: CASSLLGGVTEAFF.